This TCR beta chain was profiled in a study of tumor and adjacent non-tumor tissue in lung cancer. RNA was extracted from bulk tissue without any cell sorting. Between August and November 2014, newly diagnosed, chemotherapy-naive lung cancer patients underwent thoracic surgery in China. The study's findings and limits: Compared with tumor, normal lung showed significantly lower TCR diversity. Normal lung showed higher cumulative top 100 clone frequency than tumor.

The library came from three nested PCR rounds adapted from ARM-PCR protocols. MiXCR was run by TCRdb on the multiplex PCR reads, yielding one entry per CDR3 protein. This sample yields around 200,000 distinct CDR3 sequences, of which over 55% are seen a single time; roughly 24% belongs to the top ten. This CDR3 region has 16 residues. Looked up from germline, CDR1 is SQVTM and CDR2 is ANQGSEA. As for this clonotype: Its antigen is as yet unknown. One end of the junction fails to match germline, which may point to a read error.

The genes are TRBV29-1 and TRBJ1-1; TRBD1 might be the D (5 bases). The material sequenced was lung tumor tissue. This receptor was taken from a man in his sixties with non-small cell lung cancer. The CDR3 protein is CSVGHRDGGFDTDAFF. The CDR3 bases are TGCAGCGTCGGCCACCGGGACGGGGGTTTCGACACTGACGCTTTCTTT.